This TCR beta chain was found in a study of blood T cells in healthy people across ages (dated by TCRdb to between 2014 and 2017). Study-wide context: In model experiments, roughly one uniquely barcoded TCR beta cDNA molecule per two T cells was captured by template switching. Age-related changes in TCR beta repertoire diversity were measured in the study by deep sequencing normalized with unique cDNA molecular identifiers. Four age groups were formed from the donors: young (average roughly 15 years), middle-aged (around 39), aged (roughly 56) and long-lived (approximately 78). Two additional independent replicas of 1 million unique cDNA reads from the same blood draw were analyzed for two donors (one aged 18 to 29 and one aged 80 or older).

The CDR3 sequence holds 13 residues, the cysteine and phenylalanine included. Only the CDR3 DNA stays, 39 bases, in frame from base 1. Clipping removes 5 bases from V and 5 bases from J, with 8 as the unmatched junction base count. CDR1 and CDR2 are read off the germline V gene (reference sequence) as DFQATT and SNEGSKA. The roughly 39 donors, aged roughly 6 to 95 years, were systemically healthy Caucasian individuals from Russia. Roughly 10 milliliters of peripheral blood were drawn from each donor into EDTA-treated Vacutainer tubes. Ficoll-Paque density-gradient centrifugation was used to isolate PBMCs, with at least 6 million per sample. Total RNA, at least 6 micrograms per sample, was extracted from PBMCs with Trizol reagent. The percentages of naive CD45RAhigh/CD27high T cells were determined by flow cytometry on a PBMC aliquot from every donor. This clonotype was recorded a few times. What this receptor recognizes is not known. The sample holds no much larger clone one base away, and base qualities are not on file.

Libraries were constructed by 5' RACE. Sequencing used an Illumina HiSeq 2500. The second PCR ran for roughly 7 to 12 cycles and used a J-beta primer mix along with a sample-barcoded 5' primer. A template-switch 5' adaptor carrying 12 random nucleotides introduced a unique molecular identifier onto each TCR beta cDNA molecule. Each sample yielded at least 3 million CDR3-containing paired-end reads. The Mint cDNA synthesis kit, primed by a TRBC-specific oligonucleotide, was used to synthesize first-strand cDNA from all RNA. Following uracil-DNA glycosylase treatment, all cDNA underwent a first 18-cycle PCR with the universal primers M1SS and BC2_uni_R. As for how the authors treated the data: For normalization, 1 million high-quality reads, each with a distinct molecular identifier, were randomly selected from each sample. Reads sharing molecular identifiers were discarded rather than binned into consensus sequences. MiTCR, run with a Q25 quality threshold and the strictest error-elimination algorithm, handled CDR3 identification, clonotype clustering and error correction. Lower-bound total TCR beta diversity was estimated with a nonparametric unseen species model using Euler transformation. Using fastp trimming at Q25 and MiXCR clonotype assembly, TCRdb reanalyzed the public sequencing data and kept in-frame beta chains. Rows with one shared CDR3 protein collapse into an entry with the most common genes and DNA. The V and J calls, along with clone size, are taken from TCRdb and not from the paper's own processing. The table for this sample lists more than 1,000,000 distinct CDR3 sequences; approximately 25% of them were counted only once. The top ten constitute less than 0.85% of the sample.

Points the paper makes about the study in general: As age increased, observed TCR beta diversity per million T cells dropped in a roughly linear way, and a significant reduction was already evident by age around 41. Because donor CMV infection status was unknown, age-related changes in expanded clonotypes were potentially confounded. A strong correlation was found between observed TCR beta diversity and the percentage of naive T cells measured by flow cytometry. Compared with the aged group, the long-lived group had more naive CD4+ T cells, fewer expanded clones and increased TCR diversity, suggesting age selection. Total diversity estimates from one million sequenced T cells were considered lower bounds and underestimates. Bulk unsorted PBMC profiling prevented conclusive comparison of naive and antigen-experienced compartments.

This same sample was also part of a study on T cells of mothers and their children. The second study, in turn, reports: Nine systemically healthy Caucasian individuals, comprising three mothers and their six children, were included as donors. cDNA synthesis consumed the entire amount of extracted RNA, loaded at roughly 1.5 ug RNA in each 15 ul reaction. In the second PCR, the M1S primer added sample barcodes and 2-4 random nucleotides. Over 9.5 million TCR beta CDR3 reads were obtained for each mother, and some 3 million reads were obtained for each child. TCR recombination output is similarly shaped by thymic selection in related and unrelated pairs, with a minor effect exerted by inherited differences. Related mother-child pairs always showed normalized repertoire overlap that was slightly higher than in unrelated mother-child pairs, though the difference was never significant. No persistent microchimeric T cell clones were detected, at a sensitivity of roughly 93 clones per million clonotypes. Deep NGS was used in the study to compare the TCR beta repertoires of mothers and children and to look for features that separate related mother-child pairs from unrelated individuals. The mean age was roughly 40 +/- 4 years for the mothers and approximately 11 +/- 4 years for the children. Libraries were sequenced on Illumina HiSeq 2000 with 100+100 nt paired-end reads after adapter ligation with NEBNext reagents. To prevent cross-contamination, the mother and child libraries were prepared one month apart and sequenced in separate runs. For each donor, between roughly 500,000 and 2,300,000 distinct TCR beta clonotypes were identified. Naive TCR beta clonotypes were estimated from low-frequency clonotypes matched to each donor's FACS-determined naive share, without sorting.

In this chain, TRBV20-1 is recombined with TRBJ2-5; TRBD2 agrees with 7 junctional bases. The sequenced sample consisted of blood. The sequence came from a girl aged 2 to 9 in good health. CDR3 protein: CSARVQGGETQYF. The DNA reads TGCAGTGCTCGGGTCCAGGGAGGGGAGACCCAGTACTTC.